This TCR beta chain originates from a study of circulating and synovial CD4+ cells in juvenile arthritis. Findings and caveats of the study: T cell genome counts differed by at least an order of magnitude between CPL and CD4 samples.

Trimming took 3 bases from V and 3 from J; bases not matched to a gene: 11. Germline values: CDR1 SGDLS, CDR2 YYNGEE. The CDR3 has 16 amino acids. Here immunoSEQ multiplex PCR was the method, and the copy in TCRdb shows in-frame clones only, minus some. The table lists 36,000 or so clones, approximately 96% of them singletons. Points on this clone: Its specificity is unknown.

This chain joins TRBV9 and TRBJ1-2, with 7 bases matching TRBD1. The TCR sequence derives from a human donor with juvenile idiopathic arthritis. The specimen was CD4+ T cells from blood. The CDR3 nucleotides read TGTGCCAGCAGCGATGGTGGGAACAGGGGTGACTATGGCTACACCTTC. Amino acids: CASSDGGNRGDYGYTF. Full variable domain (outside the CDR3, taken from reference TRBV9 and TRBJ1-2): DSGVTQTPKHLITATGQRVTLRCSPRSGDLSVYWYQQSLDQGLQFLIQYYNGEERAKGNILERFSAQQFPDLHSELNLSSLELGDSALYFCASSDGGNRGDYGYTFGSGTRLTVV.